This TCR beta chain was found in a study of blood T cells in healthy people across ages. A sample-barcoded 5' primer and a J-beta primer mix were used in a second PCR of roughly 7 to 12 cycles. In TCRdb, the 5' RACE reads were re-called with MiXCR into one record per CDR3 protein. The sample has about 680,000 distinct CDR3 sequences; 49% are singletons. Germline values: CDR1 MNHEY, CDR2 SVGEGT. V lost 4 bases and J lost 0, with 9 bases in between. CDR3 length: 15 residues. This TCR came from a woman in her sixties or seventies in good health. The rearrangement links TRBV6-2 or TRBV6-3 to TRBJ1-4; D unresolved. The sample was blood. The DNA for the CDR3 is TGTGCCAGCAGTTCTGCAGCGTCAACTAATGAAAAACTGTTTTTT. Its protein product is CASSSAASTNEKLFF.